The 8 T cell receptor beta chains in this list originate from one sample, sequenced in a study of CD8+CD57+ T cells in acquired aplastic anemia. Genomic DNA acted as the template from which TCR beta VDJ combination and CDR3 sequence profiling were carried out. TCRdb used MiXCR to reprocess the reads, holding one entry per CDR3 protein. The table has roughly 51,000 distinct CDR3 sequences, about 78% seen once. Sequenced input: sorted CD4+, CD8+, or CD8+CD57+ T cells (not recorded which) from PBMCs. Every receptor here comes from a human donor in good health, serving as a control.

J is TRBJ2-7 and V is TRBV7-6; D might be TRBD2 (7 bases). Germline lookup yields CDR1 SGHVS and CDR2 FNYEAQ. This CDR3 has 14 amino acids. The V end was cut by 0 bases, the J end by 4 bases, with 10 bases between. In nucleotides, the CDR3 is TGTGCCAGCAGCTTAGCGGGGGGGCGGTACGAGCAGTACTTC. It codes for CASSLAGGRYEQYF.

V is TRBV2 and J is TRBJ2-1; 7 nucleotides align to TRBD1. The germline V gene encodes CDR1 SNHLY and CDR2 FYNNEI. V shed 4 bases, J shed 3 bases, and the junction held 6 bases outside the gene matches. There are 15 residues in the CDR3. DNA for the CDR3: TGTGCCAGCAGTGCTGCCGGGACAGACTACAATGAGCAGTTCTTC. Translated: CASSAAGTDYNEQFF. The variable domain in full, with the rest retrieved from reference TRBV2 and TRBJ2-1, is EPEVTQTPSHQVTQMGQEVILRCVPISNHLYFYWYRQILGQKVEFLVSFYNNEISEKSEIFDDQFSVERPDGSNFTLKIRSTKLEDSAMYFCASSAAGTDYNEQFFGPGTRLTVL.

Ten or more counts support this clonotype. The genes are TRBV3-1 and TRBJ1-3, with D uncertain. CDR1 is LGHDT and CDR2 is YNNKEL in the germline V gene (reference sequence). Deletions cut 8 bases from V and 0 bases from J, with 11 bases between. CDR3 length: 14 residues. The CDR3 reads CASHGDLSGNTIYF. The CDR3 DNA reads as TGTGCCAGCCACGGGGATCTCTCTGGAAACACCATATATTTT.

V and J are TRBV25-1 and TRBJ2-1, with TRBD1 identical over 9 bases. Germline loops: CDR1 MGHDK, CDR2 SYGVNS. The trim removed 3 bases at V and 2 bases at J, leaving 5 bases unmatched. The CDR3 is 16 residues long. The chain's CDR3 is CASSETGGSPYNEQFF. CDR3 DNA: TGTGCCAGCAGTGAGACAGGGGGGTCCCCCTACAATGAGCAGTTCTTC.

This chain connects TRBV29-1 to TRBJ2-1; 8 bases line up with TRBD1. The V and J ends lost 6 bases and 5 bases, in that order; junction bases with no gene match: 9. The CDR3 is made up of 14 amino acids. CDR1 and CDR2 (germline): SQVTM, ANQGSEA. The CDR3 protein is CSVGTGEGDNEQFF. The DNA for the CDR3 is TGCAGCGTGGGGACAGGCGAGGGGGACAATGAGCAGTTCTTC.

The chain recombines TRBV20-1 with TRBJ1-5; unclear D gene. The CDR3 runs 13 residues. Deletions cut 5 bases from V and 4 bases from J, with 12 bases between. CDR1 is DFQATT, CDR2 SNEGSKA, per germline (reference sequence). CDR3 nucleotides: TGCAGTGCTTCCTTGGGGTATAATCAGCCCCAGCATTTT. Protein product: CSASLGYNQPQHF.

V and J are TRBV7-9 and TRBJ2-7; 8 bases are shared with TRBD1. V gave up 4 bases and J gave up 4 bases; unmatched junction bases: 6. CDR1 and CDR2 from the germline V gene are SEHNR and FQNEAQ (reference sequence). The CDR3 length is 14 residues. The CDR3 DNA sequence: TGTGCCAGCAGCTCTACCCACAGGGGGTACGAGCAGTACTTC. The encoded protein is CASSSTHRGYEQYF.

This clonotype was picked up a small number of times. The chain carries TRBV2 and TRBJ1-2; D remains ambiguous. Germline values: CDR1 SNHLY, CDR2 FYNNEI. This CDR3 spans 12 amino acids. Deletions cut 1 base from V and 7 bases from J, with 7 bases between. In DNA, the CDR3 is TGTGCCAGCAGTGAAGAGGGTAGTGGCTACACCTTC. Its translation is CASSEEGSGYTF.